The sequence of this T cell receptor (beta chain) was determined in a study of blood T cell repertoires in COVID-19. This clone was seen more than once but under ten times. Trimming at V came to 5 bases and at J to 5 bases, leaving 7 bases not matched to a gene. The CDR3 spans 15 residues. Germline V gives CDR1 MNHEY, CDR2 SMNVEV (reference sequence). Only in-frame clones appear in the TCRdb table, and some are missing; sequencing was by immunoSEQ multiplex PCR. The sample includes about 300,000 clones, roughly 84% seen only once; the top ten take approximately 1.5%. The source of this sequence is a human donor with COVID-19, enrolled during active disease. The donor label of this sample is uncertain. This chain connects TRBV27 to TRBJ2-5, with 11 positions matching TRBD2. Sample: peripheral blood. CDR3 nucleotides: TGTGCCAGCAGTCCTAGCGGGAGGCCCGATGAGACCCAGTACTTC. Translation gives CASSPSGRPDETQYF.